Listed below are T cell receptor beta chains from one sample, sequenced in a study of T cell responses to AZD1222 COVID-19 vaccine. Only in-frame clones appear in the TCRdb table, and some are missing; sequencing was by immunoSEQ multiplex PCR. There are roughly 260,000 clones in the sample; approximately 95% occur only once, and 0.55% lies in the top ten. The sequencing used peripheral blood, collected on day 0 of AZD1222 vaccination. The receptors were sampled from an adult in good health. Each CDR3 is given with its conserved first and last residue. The order of the fields is clone size, V gene, D gene, J gene, CDR3 DNA, CDR3 protein. A D gene is named only where the DNA matches it firmly. The size field is filled for only some rows; it gives once, few, many or a size class.

size: -
V: TRBV27
D: -
J: TRBJ1-6
DNA: TGTGCCAGCAGCCCTACGAGGCGGGGGGGTAATTCACCCCTCCACTTT
CDR3: CASSPTRRGGNSPLHF

size: -
V: TRBV30
D: -
J: TRBJ2-1
DNA: TGTGCCTGGAGCCGCGAGCCCTGGAATGGACTCCTTAATGAGCAGTTCTTC
CDR3: CAWSREPWNGLLNEQFF

size: once
V: TRBV28
D: -
J: TRBJ2-1
DNA: TGTGCCAGTTACAAACTTGGTGAGCAGTTCTTC
CDR3: CASYKLGEQFF

size: -
V: TRBV7-2
D: -
J: TRBJ2-1
DNA: TGTGCCAGCAGCCCCCCGTCCTACAATGAGCAGTTCTTC
CDR3: CASSPPSYNEQFF

size: -
V: TRBV3-1/TRBV3-2
D: TRBD2
J: TRBJ2-5
DNA: TGTGCCAGCAGCCAAGGGCTAGCGGGAGGTACCCAGTACTTC
CDR3: CASSQGLAGGTQYF

size: -
V: TRBV21-1
D: -
J: TRBJ2-1
DNA: TGTGCCAGCAGCAACCCCGACGGAGTCTACAATGAGCAGTTCTTC
CDR3: CASSNPDGVYNEQFF

size: -
V: TRBV27
D: TRBD2
J: TRBJ2-2
DNA: TGTGCCAGCCGGTGGGGGGGTGACACCGGGGAGCTGTTTTTT
CDR3: CASRWGGDTGELFF

size: -
V: TRBV2
D: -
J: TRBJ1-5
DNA: TGTGCCAGCAGTGACGAGCTTTCCGGGCAGCCCCAGCATTTT
CDR3: CASSDELSGQPQHF

size: -
V: TRBV7-8
D: TRBD2
J: TRBJ2-7
DNA: TGTGCCAGCAGCTCTAGCCCCGGACTAGCGGCTTACGAGCAGTACTTC
CDR3: CASSSSPGLAAYEQYF

size: -
V: TRBV6-5
D: -
J: TRBJ2-7
DNA: TGTGCCAGCTCCGTGGGGGGCGAGCAGTACTTC
CDR3: CASSVGGEQYF

size: few
V: TRBV24-1
D: TRBD1
J: TRBJ1-5
DNA: TGTGCCACCAGTGATTTGCATTTTTGGGACAGGGGCCTCAATCAGCCCCAGCATTTT
CDR3: CATSDLHFWDRGLNQPQHF

size: -
V: TRBV20-1
D: -
J: TRBJ1-1
DNA: TGCAGTGCTTCGGGGGCGTCGTCAGCTTTCTTT
CDR3: CSASGASSAFF

size: -
V: TRBV10-3
D: TRBD1
J: TRBJ2-2
DNA: TGTGCCATACATCCGGGACAGGGTCCCCCCGGGGAGCTGTTTTTT
CDR3: CAIHPGQGPPGELFF

size: once
V: TRBV11-2
D: -
J: TRBJ2-3
DNA: TGTGCCAGCAGCTTACGGGGGGCGGGTGATACGCAGTATTTT
CDR3: CASSLRGAGDTQYF

size: once
V: TRBV3-1/TRBV3-2
D: -
J: TRBJ1-4
DNA: TGTGCCAGCAGCCAAGAGGGTATCTTCCTGAACAGTGAAAAACTGTTTTTT
CDR3: CASSQEGIFLNSEKLFF